Below are 3 T cell receptor beta chains sequenced from a single sample in a study of cytomegalovirus exposure and HLA in healthy donors. 60 Vbeta and 13 Jbeta primers were used in PCR. Method: immunoSEQ multiplex PCR; TCRdb's copy keeps in-frame clones and lacks some. This sample yields about 110,000 clones, of which over 60% are seen a single time; about 8.2% belongs to the top ten. Sequences were obtained from PBMCs. The source is a woman in her 40s in good health and CMV-seropositive.

V gene TRBV5-1 combines with J gene TRBJ2-7; D may be TRBD2 (7 bases). Trimming stripped 4 bases from V and 6 bases from J, with 14 bases between. The germline V gene encodes CDR1 SGHRS and CDR2 YFSETQ. The CDR3 sequence is 13 residues long. CDR3 residues: CASSLGGRGEQYF. The CDR3 DNA reads TGCGCCAGCAGCCTAGGGGGGAGGGGCGAGCAGTACTTC.

The chain joins TRBV6-6 to TRBJ2-7, with D possibly matching TRBD2 (5 bases). The CDR3 has 15 residues. Trimming left V 0 bases short and J 1 base short, with 10 bases between. The V gene's germline CDR1 is MNHNY and CDR2 SVGAGI (reference sequence). CDR3 nucleotide sequence: TGTGCCAGCAGTTACTCCCGGGAAAAGTCCTACGAGCAGTACTTC. This translates into CASSYSREKSYEQYF.

Here the CDR3 reads CASSQEGAQDYGYTF. CDR3 coding DNA: TGTGCCAGCAGCCAAGAGGGGGCTCAGGACTATGGCTACACCTTC. V is TRBV11-2 and J is TRBJ1-2; 7 positions match TRBD1. The germline gives CDR1 SGHAT, CDR2 FQNNGV. V trimming: 5 bases; J trimming: 3 bases; junction bases outside the gene matches: 9. The CDR3 has 15 amino acids.